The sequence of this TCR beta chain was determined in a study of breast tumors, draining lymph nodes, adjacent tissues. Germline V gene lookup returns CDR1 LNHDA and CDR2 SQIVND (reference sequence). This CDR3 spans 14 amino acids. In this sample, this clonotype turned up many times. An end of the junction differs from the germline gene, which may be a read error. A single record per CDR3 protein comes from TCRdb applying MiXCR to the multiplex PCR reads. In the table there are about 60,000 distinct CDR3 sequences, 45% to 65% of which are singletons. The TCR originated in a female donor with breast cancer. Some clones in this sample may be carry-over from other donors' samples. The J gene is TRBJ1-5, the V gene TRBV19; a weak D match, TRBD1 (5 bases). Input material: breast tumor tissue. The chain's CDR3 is CASRIEGSNQPQHF. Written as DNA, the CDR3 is TGTGCCAGTAGAATAGAGGGGAGCAATCAGCCCCAGCATTTT.